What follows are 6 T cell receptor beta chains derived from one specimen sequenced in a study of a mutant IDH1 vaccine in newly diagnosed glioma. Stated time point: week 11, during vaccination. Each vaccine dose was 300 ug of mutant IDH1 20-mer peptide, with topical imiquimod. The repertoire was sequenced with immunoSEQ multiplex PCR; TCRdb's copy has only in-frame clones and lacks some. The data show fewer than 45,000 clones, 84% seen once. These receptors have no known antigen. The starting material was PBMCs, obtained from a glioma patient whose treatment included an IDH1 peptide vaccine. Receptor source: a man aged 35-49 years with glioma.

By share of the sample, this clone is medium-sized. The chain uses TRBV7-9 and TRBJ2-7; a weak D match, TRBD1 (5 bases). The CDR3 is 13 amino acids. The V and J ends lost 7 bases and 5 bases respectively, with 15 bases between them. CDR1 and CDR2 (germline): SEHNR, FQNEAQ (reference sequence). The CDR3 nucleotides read TGTGCCAGCACATGGGGCAGGGTGAACGAGCAGTACTTC. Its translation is CASTWGRVNEQYF.

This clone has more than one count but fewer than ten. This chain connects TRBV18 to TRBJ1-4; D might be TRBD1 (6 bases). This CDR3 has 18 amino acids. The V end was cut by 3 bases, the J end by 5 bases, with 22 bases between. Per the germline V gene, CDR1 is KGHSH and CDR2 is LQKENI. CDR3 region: CASSPGGLVAVPNEKLFF. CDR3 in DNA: TGTGCCAGCTCACCGGGGGGCCTTGTTGCTGTTCCAAATGAAAAACTGTTTTTT.

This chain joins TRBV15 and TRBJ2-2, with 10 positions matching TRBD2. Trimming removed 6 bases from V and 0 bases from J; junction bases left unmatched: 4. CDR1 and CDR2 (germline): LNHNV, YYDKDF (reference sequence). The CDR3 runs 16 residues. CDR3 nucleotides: TGTGCCACCAGGAGGAGCGGGAGGGCGAACACCGGGGAGCTGTTTTTT. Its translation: CATRRSGRANTGELFF.

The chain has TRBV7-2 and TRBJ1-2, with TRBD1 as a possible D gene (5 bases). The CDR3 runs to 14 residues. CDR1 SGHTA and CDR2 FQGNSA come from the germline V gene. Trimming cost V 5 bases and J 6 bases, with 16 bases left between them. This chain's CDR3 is CASSQRLRGHGYTF. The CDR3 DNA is TGTGCCAGCAGCCAGCGGCTCCGGGGCCATGGCTACACCTTC.

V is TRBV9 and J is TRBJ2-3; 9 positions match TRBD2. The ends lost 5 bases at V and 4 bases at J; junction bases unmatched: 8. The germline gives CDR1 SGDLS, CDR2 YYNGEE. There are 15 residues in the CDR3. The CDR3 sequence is CASREGTSTADTQYF. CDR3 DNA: TGTGCCAGCAGAGAGGGGACTAGCACCGCAGATACGCAGTATTTT.

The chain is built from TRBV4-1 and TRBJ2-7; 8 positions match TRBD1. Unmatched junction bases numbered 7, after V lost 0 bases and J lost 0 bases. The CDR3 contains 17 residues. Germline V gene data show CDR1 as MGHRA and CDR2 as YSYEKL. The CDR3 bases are TGCGCCAGCAGCCAAGATCTGACAGGGGCGAGCTCCTACGAGCAGTACTTC. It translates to CASSQDLTGASSYEQYF.